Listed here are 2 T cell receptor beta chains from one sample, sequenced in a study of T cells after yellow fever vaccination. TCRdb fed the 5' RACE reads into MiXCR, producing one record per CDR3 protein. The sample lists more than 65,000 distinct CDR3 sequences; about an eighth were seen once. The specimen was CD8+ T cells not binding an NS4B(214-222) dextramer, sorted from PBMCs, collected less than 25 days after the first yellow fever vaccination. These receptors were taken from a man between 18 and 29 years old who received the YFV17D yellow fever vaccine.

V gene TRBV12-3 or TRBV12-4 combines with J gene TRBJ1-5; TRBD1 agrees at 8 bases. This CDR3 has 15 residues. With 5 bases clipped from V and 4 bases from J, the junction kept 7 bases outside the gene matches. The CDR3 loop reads CASSLTGASNQPQHF. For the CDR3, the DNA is TGTGCCAGCAGTCTGACAGGGGCCAGTAATCAGCCCCAGCATTTT.

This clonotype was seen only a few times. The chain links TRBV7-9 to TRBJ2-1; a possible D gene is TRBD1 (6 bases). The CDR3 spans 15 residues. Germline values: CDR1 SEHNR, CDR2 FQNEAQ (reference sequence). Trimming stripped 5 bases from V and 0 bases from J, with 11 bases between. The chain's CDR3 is CASSRDTSSYNEQFF. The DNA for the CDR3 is TGTGCCAGCAGCCGGGACACGAGCTCCTACAATGAGCAGTTCTTC.